This T cell receptor beta chain emerged from a study of T-cell reconstitution after alpha-beta-depleted transplantation in children. Study findings and constraints: The main origin of T-cell counts and diversity one year after transplant was newly produced T cells. Reports say that about two months after transplant, the alpha-beta T cells came out of several hundred graft clones that had expanded.

A TCRbeta library incorporating unique molecular identifiers was prepared. In TCRdb, the PCR reads were re-called with MiXCR into one record per CDR3 protein. The repertoire holds just under 350,000 distinct CDR3 sequences, around 15% seen once, with roughly two fifths in the top ten. This clonotype was observed a handful of times. No antigen is known for it. CDR1 and CDR2 from the germline V gene are SEHNR and FQNEAQ (reference sequence). V was pared by 4 bases and J by 0 bases, with 13 bases between. The CDR3 runs 16 residues. This TCR came from a male patient aged 2-10 years who had a stem cell transplant for acute lymphoblastic leukemia, so the T cells may come from the graft donor. The V gene is TRBV7-9, the J gene TRBJ2-1, with D perhaps TRBD2 (6 bases). This sample comprised PBMCs, mostly from graft donor cells, obtained 360 days after TCRalphabeta/CD19-depleted stem cell transplant. CDR3 nucleotides: TGTGCCAGCAGCTCAAGGGACGGGAGCTCCTACAATGAGCAGTTCTTC. As protein: CASSSRDGSSYNEQFF.